This T cell receptor (beta chain) was sequenced in a study of Graves' ophthalmopathy and Graves' hyperthyroidism. About the research overall: The study drew peripheral blood at initial diagnosis, before any treatment.

RNA served as the template for amplifying TCR beta CDR3 regions. RT-PCR was first run with HTBI primers, then multiplex PCR in a second round. MiXCR, run by TCRdb on the multiplex PCR reads, gives a single entry per CDR3 protein. The sample includes approximately 640,000 distinct CDR3 sequences, approximately 39% of them seen just once. In germline, CDR1 is MNHNS, CDR2 SASEGT. V was shortened by 4 bases and J by 11 bases, with 14 bases between the two germline ends. This CDR3 is built from 12 residues. This clonotype has only a few counts. The rearrangement joins TRBV6-1 to TRBJ1-1; D is ambiguous. The clonotype originates from an adult man with Graves' ophthalmopathy. The material sequenced was peripheral blood. The CDR3 nucleotides are TGTGCCAGCAGTGGACGCATCGGTGGGGCTTTCTTT. Translated: CASSGRIGGAFF.